The 20 T cell receptor beta chains listed next were all sequenced from one sample in a study of identical twins. TCRdb reanalysed the 5' RACE reads using MiXCR and keeps one entry per CDR3 protein. The table has 1,800,000 or so distinct CDR3 sequences, about 32% seen once. Input material: cord blood. The source of these receptors is a newborn girl in good health.

V is TRBV20-1 and J is TRBJ1-2; the D gene is possibly TRBD1 (6 bases). In germline, CDR1 is DFQATT, CDR2 SNEGSKA (reference sequence). Trimming cost V 6 bases and J 1 base, with 9 bases left between them. The CDR3 extends over 12 amino acids. The DNA for the CDR3 is TGCAGTGCAAACAGGGTTAACTATGGCTACACCTTC. Amino acid sequence: CSANRVNYGYTF.

The chain is built from TRBV20-1 and TRBJ2-7; 10 bases fit TRBD2. The germline CDR1 and CDR2 sequences are DFQATT and SNEGSKA (reference sequence). The CDR3 is 16 residues long. Unmatched junction bases numbered 13, after V lost 5 bases and J lost 3 bases. The CDR3: CSAYHDRTSGYYEQYF. The CDR3 DNA sequence: TGCAGTGCTTACCATGATCGGACTAGCGGATACTACGAGCAGTACTTC.

The V and J genes are TRBV6-5 and TRBJ1-5; unclear D gene. CDR3 length: 13 amino acids. Germline V gives CDR1 MNHEY, CDR2 SVGAGI. V was shortened by 6 bases and J by 9 bases, with 15 bases between the two germline ends. The chain's CDR3 is CASSLTGVGPQHF. DNA for the CDR3: TGTGCCAGCAGCTTGACTGGGGTGGGGCCCCAGCATTTT.

V gene TRBV29-1 combines with J gene TRBJ2-1, with D maybe TRBD2 (6 bases). Germline V CDR1 and CDR2: SQVTM, ANQGSEA. V dropped 5 bases and J dropped 1 base, with 9 bases sitting between them. The CDR3 length is 13 residues. The CDR3 DNA sequence: TGCAGCGTTATCGCGGGGTCCTACAATGAGCAGTTCTTC. This encodes CSVIAGSYNEQFF.

This chain joins TRBV11-2 and TRBJ2-5, with a possible D match to TRBD1 (6 bases). Trimming removed 5 bases from V and 5 bases from J, with 12 bases in between. Germline V gives CDR1 SGHAT, CDR2 FQNNGV. The CDR3 contains 13 residues. The CDR3 sequence is CASSTDSGETQYF. DNA of the CDR3: TGTGCCAGCAGCACGGACAGTGGGGAGACCCAGTACTTC.

The chain employs TRBV12-3 or TRBV12-4 and TRBJ2-1; D possibly uses TRBD1 or TRBD2 (6 bases each). V was clipped by 7 bases and J by 3 bases, with 13 bases between them. This CDR3 region has 14 residues. The CDR3 nucleotides read TGTGCCAGCAAGGGGGGTGGAGGCTACAATGAGCAGTTCTTC. This sequence encodes CASKGGGGYNEQFF.

The CDR3 region is CASSLAAITNTEAFF. The CDR3 nucleotides read TGTGCCAGCAGCTTAGCGGCTATCACCAACACTGAAGCTTTCTTT. The chain combines TRBV11-2 with TRBJ1-1; no clear D. Germline values: CDR1 SGHAT, CDR2 FQNNGV. The germline V and J ends were trimmed by 1 base and 2 bases, with 11 bases remaining between them. This CDR3 is 15 amino acids long.

The J gene is TRBJ2-3, the V gene TRBV27; maybe TRBD1 (6 bases). Germline CDR1 reads MNHEY; CDR2 reads SMNVEV (reference sequence). The CDR3 length is 15 residues. V was trimmed by 3 bases and J by 1 base, leaving 11 bases between them. The DNA of the CDR3 is TGTGCCAGCAGTTTGTACCCAGGGGGCACAGATACGCAGTATTTT. Translation: CASSLYPGGTDTQYF.

The table lists this clonotype with a count of one. The chain joins TRBV14 to TRBJ1-2, with D unresolved. There are 14 residues in the CDR3. The germline gives CDR1 SGHDN, CDR2 FVKESK. The V gene lost 4 bases and the J gene lost 4 bases, with 13 bases spanning the gap. The CDR3 DNA reads as TGTGCCAGCAGCCGAGGTAAAACTGGCTATGGCTACACCTTC. Amino acid sequence: CASSRGKTGYGYTF.

The rearrangement links TRBV7-2 to TRBJ2-5; 9 bases line up with TRBD2. With the DNA end fitting TRBJ2-7 better, the J assignment may be wrong. Germline V gene lookup returns CDR1 SGHTA and CDR2 FQGNSA. CDR3 length: 17 residues. CDR3 bases: TGTGCCAGCAGCTTGATAAGGACTAGCGCCAGGAGGTACGAGCAGTACTTC. Amino acid sequence: CASSLIRTSARRYEQYF.

The rearrangement uses TRBV20-1 and TRBJ2-1; D possibly corresponds to TRBD2 (6 bases). Germline assignment: CDR1 DFQATT and CDR2 SNEGSKA (reference sequence). The ends were cut back, 3 bases at V and 0 bases at J, with 9 bases in the middle. CDR3 length: 14 amino acids. Here the CDR3 reads CSASGRPSYNEQFF. CDR3 sequence (DNA): TGCAGTGCTAGCGGGAGACCCTCCTACAATGAGCAGTTCTTC.

This clonotype was seen a few times. The genes are TRBV29-1 and TRBJ2-7, with D possibly TRBD1 on 5 matching bases. The CDR3 has 14 amino acids. V was shortened by 8 bases and J by 7 bases, with 24 bases between the two germline ends. Germline V gene lookup returns CDR1 SQVTM and CDR2 ANQGSEA. DNA of the CDR3: TGCAGCTGGGGCCAGGGAACCTCCTACAATGAGCAGTACTTC. This sequence encodes CSWGQGTSYNEQYF.

This clonotype was seen a handful of times. The chain is built from TRBV12-3 or TRBV12-4 and TRBJ2-2; D ambiguous. Trimming took 6 bases from V and 2 from J, leaving 10 bases between them. The CDR3 is 14 amino acids. This chain's CDR3 is CASSALKNTGELFF. The CDR3 DNA reads TGTGCCAGCAGCGCTTTGAAAAACACCGGGGAGCTGTTTTTT.

This clonotype was seen a handful of times. The V call is TRBV2, the J call TRBJ1-1; D gene unclear. Per germline, CDR1 SNHLY and CDR2 FYNNEI. The length of the CDR3 is 14 residues. Trimming removed 1 base at V and 5 bases at J, with 11 bases between. The CDR3 DNA sequence: TGTGCCAGCAGTGAAGGGGGTTTGAGGACTGAAGCTTTCTTT. This codes for CASSEGGLRTEAFF.

The chain links TRBV25-1 to TRBJ1-6, with D possibly matching TRBD1 (5 bases). Germline V gene data show CDR1 as MGHDK and CDR2 as SYGVNS. V was shortened by 2 bases and J by 2 bases, with 7 bases between the two germline ends. CDR3 length equals 15 residues. This chain's CDR3 is CASSEGATYNSPLHF. CDR3 sequence (DNA): TGTGCCAGCAGTGAAGGGGCAACCTATAATTCACCCCTCCACTTT.

The chain carries TRBV7-9 and TRBJ2-5; D unresolved. Germline lookup yields CDR1 SEHNR and CDR2 FQNEAQ (reference sequence). The CDR3 length is 10 residues. With 8 bases removed from V and 10 bases from J, the gap between germline ends came to 11 bases. This CDR3 is CASGLDHQYF. The DNA for the CDR3 is TGTGCCAGCGGCCTGGACCACCAGTACTTC.

This clonotype has a handful of counts. V usage is TRBV12-3 or TRBV12-4 and J usage is TRBJ2-2, with D hard to call. This CDR3 contains 15 residues. V lost 3 bases and J lost 4, with 12 bases in between. For the CDR3, the DNA is TGTGCCAGCAGTTTTTCGGATAGAGCCACCGGGGAGCTGTTTTTT. Its translation: CASSFSDRATGELFF.

This clonotype was seen a single time. No conserved phenylalanine or tryptophan ends this CDR3, so it is likely a read error. The CDR3 loop is CASSPNRNSPLHS. As DNA, the CDR3 is TGTGCCAGCAGCCCCAACAGAAATTCACCCCTCCACTCT. V gene TRBV3-1 combines with J gene TRBJ1-6; D unresolved. V was trimmed by 4 bases and J by 7 bases, leaving 8 bases between them. This CDR3 has 13 amino acids. Germline CDR1 reads LGHDT; CDR2 reads YNNKEL (reference sequence).

The chain couples TRBV20-1 to TRBJ2-1; 9 bases align to TRBD2. The V gene's germline CDR1 is DFQATT and CDR2 SNEGSKA (reference sequence). This CDR3 has 15 amino acids. V lost 6 bases, J lost 0 bases, and 6 bases stayed unmatched. The CDR3 bases are TGCAGTGCAGTAGCGGGAGCTAGCTCCTACAATGAGCAGTTCTTC. This encodes CSAVAGASSYNEQFF.

This clonotype was picked up many times. The rearrangement uses TRBV10-3 and TRBJ2-7; D is undetermined. Per the germline V gene, CDR1 is ENHRY and CDR2 is SYGVKD. CDR3 length: 13 residues. Between the trimmed V and J ends, which lost 3 bases and 1 base, there was a span of 7 bases. The CDR3: CAISDGLSYEQYF. The CDR3 DNA is TGTGCCATCAGTGATGGTCTTTCCTACGAGCAGTACTTC.